These 9 T cell receptor beta chains were sequenced from one sample in a study of T cell clonality in common variable immunodeficiency. Repertoires were generated with immunoSEQ multiplex PCR, while TCRdb's copy carries only in-frame clones and drops some. The sample contains 80,000 or so clones, none occurring once; over 0.7% lies in the top ten. Input material: peripheral blood mononuclear cells. These TCRs come from a person aged 18-70 years in good health.

This clone was counted many times. The read terminates 3 residues before the CDR3 end, so the remaining end is supplied by the germline J gene. The V gene is TRBV4-1, the J gene TRBJ1-1, with D unresolved. V lost 4 bases to trimming and J lost 0 bases, with 12 bases between them. Germline CDR1 is MGHRA and CDR2 is YSYEKL. The CDR3 length is 15 residues. The CDR3 here is CASSPYLNMNTEAFF. The DNA read from the CDR3 is TGCGCCAGCAGCCCGTACCTGAACATGAACACTGAA.

This clone has ten or more counts. Read data end 3 residues before the CDR3 end; the end is taken from the germline J gene. The V gene is TRBV7-2, the J gene TRBJ1-6, with D unclear. Trimming stripped 0 bases from V and 5 bases from J, with 8 bases between. Germline values: CDR1 SGHTA, CDR2 FQGNSA. CDR3 length: 15 amino acids. CDR3 bases read: TGTGCCAGCAGCTTAGCCTGGGCAGATAATTCACCC. Its protein product is CASSLAWADNSP. The entire CDR3 protein is CASSLAWADNSPLHF.

Worth noting for this clone: The read stops 3 residues short of the end of the CDR3; the missing end is completed from the germline J gene. The chain has TRBV18 and TRBJ2-3, with D unresolved. The CDR3 extends over 13 amino acids. Trimming stripped 3 bases from V and 2 bases from J, with 6 bases between. Germline V gene data show CDR1 as KGHSH and CDR2 as LQKENI. Incomplete CDR3 DNA: TGTGCCAGCTCACCGAGCACCACAGATACG. Translating gives CASSPSTTDT. In full, the CDR3 reads CASSPSTTDTQYF.

This clone was counted many times. The read ends 3 residues before the CDR3 terminus; that terminus is restored from the germline J gene. This chain joins TRBV7-6 and TRBJ1-1; D is undetermined. Looked up from germline, CDR1 is SGHVS and CDR2 is FNYEAQ. V was pared by 0 bases and J by 5 bases, with 7 bases between. The CDR3 has 13 residues. CDR3 DNA (partial): TGTGCCAGCAGCTTAGCGGCGGGGACTGAA. As protein: CASSLAAGTE. The full CDR3 reads CASSLAAGTEAFF.

This clone was recorded many times. With the read ending 3 residues before the CDR3 end, the germline J gene is used to fill in that end. The chain recombines TRBV7-2 with TRBJ1-6, with 7 bases that match TRBD1. Trimming removed 1 base from V and 7 bases from J; junction bases left unmatched: 4. Per germline, CDR1 SGHTA and CDR2 FQGNSA. The CDR3 is 15 residues long. The CDR3 loop is CASSLGVGGNSPLHF. CDR3 DNA (partial): TGTGCCAGCAGCTTAGGTGTAGGGGGCAATTCACCC.

This clone was detected ten times or more. The CDR3 is cut off 3 residues early in the read; its end comes from the germline J gene. The chain has TRBV5-1 and TRBJ1-4; 12 bases are shared with TRBD1. The CDR3 consists of 17 residues. The J segment lost 0 bases and the V segment lost 7 bases, leaving 7 bases of the junction unmatched. The germline V gene encodes CDR1 SGHRS and CDR2 YFSETQ. The sequenced part of the CDR3 DNA is TGCGCCAGCTGGCCGGGACAGGGGGCCCCAACTAATGAAAAA. This translates into CASWPGQGAPTNEK. The full CDR3 sequence reads CASWPGQGAPTNEKLFF.

This clone was seen ten or more times. The CDR3 extends 3 residues past the end of the read, so its final part is completed from the germline J gene. The chain recombines TRBV5-5 with TRBJ1-6; D gene uncertain. The CDR3 loop spans 13 amino acids. Germline CDR1 reads SGHKS; CDR2 reads YYEKEE (reference sequence). V lost 9 bases and J lost 9, with 16 bases in between. The DNA read from the CDR3 is TGTGCCACCACGTCCGACTTTAGTTCACCC. It is translated as CATTSDFSSP. The CDR3 reads in full as CATTSDFSSPLHF.

This clone has a count of ten or more. The CDR3 end falls 3 residues outside the read, so it is completed with the germline J gene. V gene TRBV5-1 combines with J gene TRBJ2-1; no reliable D call. The V end lost 4 bases, the J end lost 0 bases, and 17 bases lay between the germline ends. This CDR3 is 17 amino acids long. CDR1 and CDR2 from the germline V gene are SGHRS and YFSETQ. CDR3 bases read: TGCGCCAGCAGCCTCCCCCGACTGGAGAGCTCCTACAATGAG. Translating it yields CASSLPRLESSYNE. The CDR3 in its entirety is CASSLPRLESSYNEQFF.

At least ten counts were recorded for this clone. The CDR3 end falls 3 residues outside the read, so it is completed with the germline J gene. This chain uses TRBV6-2 or TRBV6-3 with TRBJ2-7; 9 bases match TRBD1. Germline CDR1 MNHEY, CDR2 SVGEGT. This CDR3 is 15 amino acids long. V lost 7 bases, J lost 3 bases, and 10 bases stayed unmatched. The DNA read from the CDR3 is TGTGCCAGCATGGGTCCGGGGACAGGGATCTACGAG. As protein: CASMGPGTGIYE. The entire CDR3 is CASMGPGTGIYEQYF.